This T cell receptor (beta chain) was sequenced for a study of blood T cell repertoires in COVID-19 (dated by TCRdb to the early 2020s). General notes on the study: Samples covering the acute and convalescent phases of COVID-19 were provided by collaborators in the United States, Italy and Spain. The prospective study material was composed of cDNA or gDNA derived from T cells, B-cell-depleted T cells, or PBMCs. The dataset comprised deeply sampled blood TCRbeta repertoires from subjects exposed to, actively infected with, or recovered from COVID-19. The repertoires were released in a freely available public database intended as a resource for research on the immune response to SARS-CoV-2. Samples came from the ongoing ImmuneRACE study (first 160 participants) plus 1,254 subjects from 6 global collaborators. Sample metadata almost always included a de-identified subject ID, COVID-19 status, age in years and sex. Where HLA class I and class II types were available, the types were taken from metadata supplied by the sample provider, not from assay-based typing. The research as a whole found: Clinical and demographic metadata were provided uncurated, with the amount varying by source and participant.

TCRbeta CDR3 regions were amplified from genomic DNA using the immunoSEQ Assay, a bias-controlled multiplex PCR. The authors' analysis ran thus. Nucleated cell counts per sample were estimated from amplification of reference gene primers within the assay. To quantify the absolute abundance of each unique TCRbeta CDR3 rearrangement, sequence reads were collapsed and filtered. For each sample, productive Simpson clonality was calculated by taking the square root of Simpson's diversity index across productive rearrangements. TCRdb mirrors the immuneACCESS table, restricted to in-frame sequences. Some clones are absent from its copies; in checked studies, under half trace to an unresolved V gene, and the reason for the others is unknown. V, J and clone size reflect that table, while D and trimming were determined from the DNA. Here the sample has approximately 150,000 clones; around nine tenths occur a single time. The ten largest account for 2.5% to 3% of the sample.

One collaborating source in Seattle enrolled patients while the patients were actively infected and followed the patients over time throughout the course of disease. Whole blood was collected in K2EDTA tubes by collaborating institutions according to the institutions' own protocols. For TCRbeta analysis, collaborators shipped samples in one of three forms: frozen whole blood, isolated PBMCs, or DNA extracted from either of those sample types. In its sample, this clone was seen once. Its binding antigen is unknown. No quality values exist for individual bases; no much larger clone is one base distant. For this chain, trimming is 6 bases at the V end and 2 bases at the J end, and the number of junction bases without a gene match is 4. Per the germline V gene, ENHRY is the CDR1 and SYGVKD is the CDR2. Its CDR3 holds 14 amino acids, cysteine through phenylalanine. Here the CDR3 DNA is all that survives: 42 bases in frame from base 1.

This receptor was identified in a woman of 80 years or more with COVID-19, enrolled during active disease. The sequenced material came from peripheral blood. In this chain, TRBV10-3 is recombined with TRBJ2-3; 8 nucleotides in the junction match TRBD1. CDR3 sequence: CAISRDRLTDTQYF. The nucleotides are TGTGCCATCAGCCGGGACAGGCTCACAGATACGCAGTATTTT.